What follows are 9 T cell receptor beta chains derived from one specimen sequenced in a study of OX40 agonist ivuxolimab in advanced cancers. Some clones are missing from TCRdb's copy, which holds only in-frame ones; the method was immunoSEQ multiplex PCR. The table records more than 60,000 clones, around 91% of them present only once. The sequencing used CD4+ or CD8+ T cells sorted from blood, collected in a trial of the OX40 agonist ivuxolimab. The receptors originated from an adult with an advanced solid tumor such as melanoma, head and neck, liver or kidney cancer.

The CDR3 reads CASSKGQDQPQHF. CDR3 DNA: TGTGCCAGCAGTAAGGGGCAGGATCAGCCCCAGCATTTT. V and J are TRBV25-1 and TRBJ1-5; perhaps TRBD1 as D (5 bases). Trimming cost V 5 bases and J 5 bases, with 10 bases left between them. Germline lookup yields CDR1 MGHDK and CDR2 SYGVNS. The CDR3 loop spans 13 amino acids. The full variable domain, rest sourced from reference TRBV25-1 and TRBJ1-5, is EADIYQTPRYLVIGTGKKITLECSQTMGHDKMYWYQQDPGMELHLIHYSYGVNSTEKGDLSSESTVSRIRTEHFPLTLESARPSHTSQYLCASSKGQDQPQHFGDGTRLSIL.

This clone was detected once. The V and J genes are TRBV19 and TRBJ2-1, with D uncertain. Germline-derived CDR1 and CDR2 are LNHDA and SQIVND (reference sequence). With 5 bases removed from V and 4 bases from J, the gap between germline ends came to 6 bases. The CDR3 has 12 amino acids. CDR3 DNA sequence: TGTGCCAGTAGTGTAAGTTACAATGAGCAGTTCTTC. It encodes CASSVSYNEQFF.

The chain links TRBV10-3 to TRBJ1-1, with D possibly TRBD1 on 5 matching bases. The CDR3 has 14 residues. CDR1 and CDR2 (germline): ENHRY, SYGVKD. V lost 4 bases and J lost 0, with 9 bases in between. CDR3 protein: CAISVGGVNTEAFF. The CDR3 DNA follows: TGTGCCATCAGTGTCGGGGGGGTGAACACTGAAGCTTTCTTT.

The J gene is TRBJ1-1, the V gene TRBV7-9; possibly TRBD1 for D (5 bases). The CDR3 runs 14 residues. Deletions cut 1 base from V and 3 bases from J, with 9 bases between. CDR1 is SEHNR and CDR2 is FQNEAQ in the germline V gene (reference sequence). The CDR3 DNA reads as TGTGCCAGCAGCTTAGTGCAGGGACACACTGAAGCTTTCTTT. This codes for CASSLVQGHTEAFF.

This clone has a handful of counts. The chain combines TRBV10-3 with TRBJ2-3; tentative D call: TRBD2 (6 bases). The CDR3 runs to 14 residues. Germline CDR1 and CDR2: ENHRY and SYGVKD. V was trimmed by 5 bases and J by 2 bases, leaving 11 bases between them. In DNA, the CDR3 is TGTGCCATCAGTATAGCGGACTCCACAGATACGCAGTATTTT. It yields the protein CAISIADSTDTQYF.

In the case of this clone: One end of the junction fails to match germline, which may point to a read error. The genes are TRBV4-2 and TRBJ2-1; 8 positions match TRBD1. CDR1 and CDR2 from the germline V gene are LGHNA and YNFKEQ. This CDR3 contains 16 residues. CDR3 sequence reads: CVSSQVDRGSYNEQFF. The CDR3 coding sequence is TGTGTCAGCAGCCAAGTCGACAGGGGCTCCTACAATGAGCAGTTCTTC.

The rearrangement links TRBV7-6 to TRBJ2-7; D tentatively reads TRBD1 or TRBD2 (6 bases each). V was pared by 4 bases and J by 5 bases, with 15 bases between. CDR1 SGHVS and CDR2 FNYEAQ come from the germline V gene. There are 14 residues in the CDR3. The CDR3 sequence is CASSSRQEGHEQYF. As DNA, the CDR3 is TGTGCCAGCAGCTCGCGACAGGAGGGGCACGAGCAGTACTTC.

The chain couples TRBV27 to TRBJ2-7; 9 bases map to TRBD1. Trimming cost V 7 bases and J 1 base; bases outside gene matches: 5. Germline values: CDR1 MNHEY, CDR2 SMNVEV (reference sequence). This CDR3 comprises 14 residues. The chain's CDR3 is CASKVGTGSYEQYF. The CDR3 coding sequence is TGTGCCAGCAAGGTCGGGACAGGGTCCTACGAGCAGTACTTC.

The CDR3 sequence is CASSDGLAGVWAGELFF. The CDR3 bases are TGCGCCAGCAGTGACGGACTAGCGGGAGTATGGGCCGGGGAGCTGTTTTTT. V and J are TRBV10-1 and TRBJ2-2; 13 bases fit TRBD2. The ends lost 3 bases at V and 6 bases at J; junction bases unmatched: 7. The CDR3 contains 17 residues. Germline CDR1 and CDR2: WNHNN and SYGVQD (reference sequence).